This T cell receptor (beta chain) was sequenced during a study of blood T cells in healthy people across ages. Overall study: With template switching, about one barcoded beta molecule was captured per two T cells. Findings and caveats of the study: A strong correlation between TCR beta diversity and naive T cell percentage was seen. Roughly linearly, TCR beta diversity per million T cells fell as age increased.

A minimum of 6 micrograms of total RNA was extracted per sample. Comment on this clonotype: Its antigen remains unidentified.

This CDR3 spans 15 amino acids. The germline gives CDR1 DFQATT, CDR2 SNEGSKA (reference sequence). V gave up 5 bases and J gave up 4 bases, with 19 bases separating them. A second PCR, run for roughly 7 to 12 cycles, used a sample-barcoded 5' primer plus a J-beta primer mix. TCRdb re-analysed the 5' RACE reads in MiXCR, keeping a single row per CDR3 protein. The sample gives around 800,000 distinct CDR3 sequences, about half of which show up once; 15% to 20% is in the top ten. The origin of this receptor is a man at least 80 years old in good health. The chain is built from TRBV20-1 and TRBJ2-3, with D perhaps matching TRBD2 (6 bases). What was sequenced was blood. The CDR3 bases are TGCAGTGCTGGACGAACTGGGGGGAGCGCAGATACGCAGTATTTT. This sequence encodes CSAGRTGGSADTQYF.